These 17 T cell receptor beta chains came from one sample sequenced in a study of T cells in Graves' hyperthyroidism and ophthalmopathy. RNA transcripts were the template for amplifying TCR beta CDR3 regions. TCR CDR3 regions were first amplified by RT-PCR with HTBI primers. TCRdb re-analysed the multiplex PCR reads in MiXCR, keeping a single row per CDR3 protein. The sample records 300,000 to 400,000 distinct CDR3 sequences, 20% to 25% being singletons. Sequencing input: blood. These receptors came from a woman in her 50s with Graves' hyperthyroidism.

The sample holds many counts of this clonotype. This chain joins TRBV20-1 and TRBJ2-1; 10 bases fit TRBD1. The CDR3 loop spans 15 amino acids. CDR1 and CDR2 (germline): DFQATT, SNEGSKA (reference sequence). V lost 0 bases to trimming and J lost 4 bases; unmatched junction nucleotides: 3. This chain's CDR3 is CSARDPGQGYNEQFF. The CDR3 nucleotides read TGCAGTGCTAGAGACCCGGGACAGGGGTACAATGAGCAGTTCTTC.

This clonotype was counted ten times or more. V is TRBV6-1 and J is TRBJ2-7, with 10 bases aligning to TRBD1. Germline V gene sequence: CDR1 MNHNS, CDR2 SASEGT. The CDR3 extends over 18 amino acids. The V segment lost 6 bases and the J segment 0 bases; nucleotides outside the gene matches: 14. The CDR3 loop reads CASRSFRDRGPSSYEQYF. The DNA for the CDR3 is TGTGCCAGCAGGAGCTTCCGGGACAGGGGCCCAAGCTCCTACGAGCAGTACTTC.

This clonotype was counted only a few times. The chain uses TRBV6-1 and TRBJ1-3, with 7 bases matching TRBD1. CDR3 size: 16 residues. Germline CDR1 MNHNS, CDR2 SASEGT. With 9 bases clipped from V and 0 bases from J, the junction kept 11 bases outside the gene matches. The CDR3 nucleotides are TGTGCCAGTCGGAGGCAAGGGGGCATCTCTGGAAACACCATATATTTT. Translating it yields CASRRQGGISGNTIYF.

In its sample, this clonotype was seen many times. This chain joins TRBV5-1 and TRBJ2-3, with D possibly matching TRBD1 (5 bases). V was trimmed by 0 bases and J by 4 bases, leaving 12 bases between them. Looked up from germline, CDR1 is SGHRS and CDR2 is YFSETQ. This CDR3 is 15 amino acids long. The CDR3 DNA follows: TGCGCCAGCAGCTTGGAAGGACATAATGCAGATACGCAGTATTTT. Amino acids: CASSLEGHNADTQYF.

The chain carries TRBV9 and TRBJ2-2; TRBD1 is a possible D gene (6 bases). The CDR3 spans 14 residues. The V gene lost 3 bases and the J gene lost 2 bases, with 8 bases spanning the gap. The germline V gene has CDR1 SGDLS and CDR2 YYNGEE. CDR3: CASSGGGNTGELFF. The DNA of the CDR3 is TGTGCCAGCAGCGGAGGGGGAAACACCGGGGAGCTGTTTTTT.

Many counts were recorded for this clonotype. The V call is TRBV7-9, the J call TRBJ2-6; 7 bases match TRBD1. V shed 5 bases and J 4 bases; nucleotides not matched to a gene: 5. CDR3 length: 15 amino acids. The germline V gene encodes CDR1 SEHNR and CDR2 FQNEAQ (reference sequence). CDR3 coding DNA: TGTGCCAGCAGCCCCCGGGGACAGGGGGCCAACGTCCTGACTTTC. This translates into CASSPRGQGANVLTF.

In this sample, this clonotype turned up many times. Here the CDR3 reads CASSLSGTGTEQYF. In DNA, the CDR3 is TGTGCCAGCAGTTTATCGGGGACAGGGACCGAGCAGTACTTC. The chain employs TRBV27 and TRBJ2-7; the match to TRBD1 covers 9 bases. V dropped 0 bases and J dropped 6; count of bases not matched to a gene: 3. Germline V gene sequence: CDR1 MNHEY, CDR2 SMNVEV (reference sequence). The CDR3 covers 14 residues.

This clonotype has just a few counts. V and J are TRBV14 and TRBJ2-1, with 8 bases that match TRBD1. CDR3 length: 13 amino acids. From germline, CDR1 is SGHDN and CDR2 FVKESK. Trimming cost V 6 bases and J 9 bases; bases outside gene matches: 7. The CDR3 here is CASRIRQGSEQFF. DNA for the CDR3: TGTGCCAGCAGAATCAGACAGGGGAGTGAGCAGTTCTTC.

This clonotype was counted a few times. The CDR3 is CASSLVAAPTTGKEQYF. For the CDR3, the DNA is TGTGCCAGCAGCTTAGTGGCAGCACCCACGACAGGGAAAGAACAGTACTTC. The V and J genes are TRBV7-2 and TRBJ2-7, with 7 bases that match TRBD1. Trimming took 1 base from V and 10 from J; bases not matched to a gene: 19. The CDR3 has 17 residues. Per the germline V gene, CDR1 is SGHTA and CDR2 is FQGNSA.

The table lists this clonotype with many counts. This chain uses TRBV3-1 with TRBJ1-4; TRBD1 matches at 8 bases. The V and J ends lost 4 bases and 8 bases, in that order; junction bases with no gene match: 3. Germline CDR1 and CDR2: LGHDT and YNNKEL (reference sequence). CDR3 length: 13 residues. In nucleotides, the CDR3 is TGTGCCAGCAGCCTCGGACAGGGAGAAAAACTGTTTTTT. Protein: CASSLGQGEKLFF.

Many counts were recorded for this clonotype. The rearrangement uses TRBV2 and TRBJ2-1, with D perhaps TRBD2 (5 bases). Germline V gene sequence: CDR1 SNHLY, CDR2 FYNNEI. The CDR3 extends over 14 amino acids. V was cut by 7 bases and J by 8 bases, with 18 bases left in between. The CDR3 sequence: CASNGLPPWDEQFF. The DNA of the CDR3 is TGTGCCAGCAACGGACTCCCTCCATGGGATGAGCAGTTCTTC.

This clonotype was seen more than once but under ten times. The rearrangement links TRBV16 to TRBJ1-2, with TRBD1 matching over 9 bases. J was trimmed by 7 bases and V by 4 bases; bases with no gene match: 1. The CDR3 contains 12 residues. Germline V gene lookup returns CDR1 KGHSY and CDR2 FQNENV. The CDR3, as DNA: TGTGCCAGCAGCCCGACAGGGGGTGGCTACACCTTC. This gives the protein CASSPTGGGYTF.

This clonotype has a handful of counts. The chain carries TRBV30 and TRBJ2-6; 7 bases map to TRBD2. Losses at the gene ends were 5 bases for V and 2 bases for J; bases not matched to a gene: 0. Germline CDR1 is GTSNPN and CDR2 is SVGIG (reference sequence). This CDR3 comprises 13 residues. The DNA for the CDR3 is TGTGCCTGGGCGGGGGCTGGGGCCAACGTCCTGACTTTC. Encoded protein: CAWAGAGANVLTF.

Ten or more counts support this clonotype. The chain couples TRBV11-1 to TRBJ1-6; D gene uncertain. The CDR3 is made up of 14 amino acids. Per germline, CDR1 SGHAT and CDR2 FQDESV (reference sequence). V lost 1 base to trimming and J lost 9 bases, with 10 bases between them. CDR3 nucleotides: TGTGCCAGCAGCTTAGGGCCGATGCCTTCACCCCTCCACTTT. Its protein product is CASSLGPMPSPLHF. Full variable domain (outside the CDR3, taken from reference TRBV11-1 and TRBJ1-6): EAEVAQSPRYKITEKSQAVAFWCDPISGHATLYWYRQILGQGPELLVQFQDESVVDDSQLPKDRFSAERLKGVDSTLKIQPAELGDSAMYLCASSLGPMPSPLHFGNGTRLTVT.

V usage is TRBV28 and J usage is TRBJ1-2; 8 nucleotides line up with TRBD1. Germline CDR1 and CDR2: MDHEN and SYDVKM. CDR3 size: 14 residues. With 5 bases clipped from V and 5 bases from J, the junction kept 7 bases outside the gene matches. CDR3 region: CASSPGGQVYGYTF. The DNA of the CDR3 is TGTGCCAGCAGTCCCGGGGGACAGGTATATGGCTACACCTTC.

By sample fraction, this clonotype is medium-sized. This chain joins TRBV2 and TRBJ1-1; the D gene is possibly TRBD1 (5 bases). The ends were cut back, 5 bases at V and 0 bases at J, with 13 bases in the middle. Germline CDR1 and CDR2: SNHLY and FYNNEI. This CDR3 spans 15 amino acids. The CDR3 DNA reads TGTGCCAGCAGTACCCCGGGACTCATGAACACTGAAGCTTTCTTT. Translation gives CASSTPGLMNTEAFF. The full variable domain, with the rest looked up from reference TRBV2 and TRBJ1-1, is EPEVTQTPSHQVTQMGQEVILRCVPISNHLYFYWYRQILGQKVEFLVSFYNNEISEKSEIFDDQFSVERPDGSNFTLKIRSTKLEDSAMYFCASSTPGLMNTEAFFGQGTRLTVV.

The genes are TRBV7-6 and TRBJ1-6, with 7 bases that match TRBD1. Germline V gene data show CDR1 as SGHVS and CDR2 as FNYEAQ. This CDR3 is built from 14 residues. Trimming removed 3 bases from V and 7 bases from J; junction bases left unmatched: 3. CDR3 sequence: CASSFGTENSPLHF. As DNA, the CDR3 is TGTGCCAGCAGCTTTGGGACAGAGAATTCACCCCTCCACTTT.